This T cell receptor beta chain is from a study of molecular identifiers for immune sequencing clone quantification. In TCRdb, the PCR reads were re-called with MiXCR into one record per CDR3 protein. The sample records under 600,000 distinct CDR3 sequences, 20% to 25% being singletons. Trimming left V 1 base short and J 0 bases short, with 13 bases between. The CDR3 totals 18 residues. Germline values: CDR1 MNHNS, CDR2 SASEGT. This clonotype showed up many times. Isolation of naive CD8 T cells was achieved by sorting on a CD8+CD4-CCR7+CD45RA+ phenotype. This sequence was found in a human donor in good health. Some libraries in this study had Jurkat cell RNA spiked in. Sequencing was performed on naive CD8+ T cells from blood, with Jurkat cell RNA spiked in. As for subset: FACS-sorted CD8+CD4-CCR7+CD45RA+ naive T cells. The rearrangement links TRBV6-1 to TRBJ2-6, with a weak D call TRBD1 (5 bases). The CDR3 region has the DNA TGTGCCAGCAGTGAAGAGAAGGGGCCGAGCTCTGGGGCCAACGTCCTGACTTTC. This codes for CASSEEKGPSSGANVLTF.